This T cell receptor (beta chain) stems from a study of Ad26.COV2.S vaccination and SARS-CoV-2 variants. Study overall: By the intramuscular route, Ad26.COV2.S was given once, or twice 56 days apart. Regarding the study as a whole: Reports say spike-specific CD8+ and CD4+ T cell responses covered substantial breadth after vaccination. Placebo and vaccine recipients had non-spike TCR breadth that was similar. Recipients given vaccine exceeded placebo recipients in spike-specific TCR breadth.

A note on this clone: Its target is unknown.

TCRdb's copy holds only in-frame clones and misses some; the assay was immunoSEQ multiplex PCR. Here the sample spans 300,000 to 350,000 clones, less than 90% being singletons. Treatment: about 20 received Ad26.COV2.S at low or high dose, single or two shots; five or six received placebo; per-sample allocation not given. Samples came from day 63 after the first vaccine or placebo injection. The germline CDR1 and CDR2 sequences are MNHEY and SVGAGI. The V segment lost 0 bases and the J segment 7 bases; nucleotides outside the gene matches: 7. This CDR3 is 15 amino acids long. Here the sequenced sample was peripheral blood, taken in a trial of Ad26.COV2.S vaccine versus placebo. The chain has TRBV6-5 and TRBJ1-1, with TRBD1 matching over 8 bases. The origin of this receptor is a person between 18 and 65 years old who received the Ad26.COV2.S COVID-19 vaccine or a placebo. The CDR3 DNA follows: TGTGCCAGCAGTTACTCGGCAGGGGGCCTGGATGAAGCTTTCTTT. Its protein is CASSYSAGGLDEAFF.